The clone carrying this T cell receptor (beta chain) turned up a few times. Antigen specificity is unknown. Template switching with 5'RACE generated the TCR cDNA and added a universal primer site and UMIs. TCRdb ran MiXCR on the 5' RACE reads and lists one entry per CDR3 protein. Of hundreds of thousands of distinct CDR3 sequences detected, 9% to 15% appear once; the ten largest clones hold 15%. The data originate from a study of T cells after yellow fever vaccination. Study overall: Fractions of low cell number were prepared using SMART-Seq v4 Ultra Low Input.

Overall study results and limits: The study re-detected most primary-vaccination clones after the booster (roughly 96% CD4, just over 85% CD8). The CD4 compartment and the CD8 compartment contained a small share of clonotypes in common.

The CDR3 sequence is 16 residues long. Unmatched junction bases numbered 7, after V lost 5 bases and J lost 6 bases. Looked up from germline, CDR1 is SEHNR and CDR2 is FQNEAQ (reference sequence). This receptor was obtained from a young man who received the YFV17D yellow fever vaccine. Sequencing used PBMCs, obtained on the day of the yellow fever booster vaccination. The chain couples TRBV7-9 to TRBJ2-1; 13 positions agree with TRBD2. In DNA form, the CDR3 reads TGTGCCAGCAGCCGTCGGACTAGCGGGAGTCGCAATGAGCAGTTCTTC. It is translated as CASSRRTSGSRNEQFF. The full variable domain, its missing parts supplied by reference TRBV7-9 and TRBJ2-1, is DTGVSQNPRHKITKRGQNVTFRCDPISEHNRLYWYRQTLGQGPEFLTYFQNEAQLEKSRLLSDRFSAERPKGSFSTLEIQRTEQGDSAMYLCASSRRTSGSRNEQFFGPGTRLTVL.